A single sample is the source of the 12 T cell receptor beta chains below, sequenced in a study of blood T cell repertoires in COVID-19. Sequenced by immunoSEQ multiplex PCR; TCRdb stores in-frame clones only, minus some. This table has tens of thousands of clones, 89% appearing once. The sample comprised peripheral blood. The receptors shown here come from a man in his sixties with active COVID-19.

This sequence joins TRBV6-4 and TRBJ1-5; D gene ambiguous. Germline lookup yields CDR1 MRHNA and CDR2 SNTAGT. Trimming pared 3 bases from V and 6 bases from J, leaving 15 bases between. This CDR3 spans 15 amino acids. The CDR3 bases are TGTGCCAGCAGTGAGATGGGAGGCCTTGCTCAGCCCCAGCATTTT. Translation: CASSEMGGLAQPQHF.

The rearrangement joins TRBV27 to TRBJ1-1; D remains unclear. Per the germline V gene, CDR1 is MNHEY and CDR2 is SMNVEV (reference sequence). Trimming removed 3 bases from V and 1 base from J, with 6 bases in between. This CDR3 comprises 13 residues. CDR3 sequence: CASSFRQNTEAFF. The CDR3 coding sequence is TGTGCCAGCAGTTTCCGACAGAACACTGAAGCTTTCTTT.

The count of this clone is one. The chain has TRBV12-3 or TRBV12-4 and TRBJ2-2; TRBD1 agrees at 7 bases. The CDR3 sequence is 13 residues long. The V gene end was trimmed by 10 bases and the J gene end by 4 bases; junction bases not matched to a gene: 6. The CDR3 protein is CATSTGPTGELFF. CDR3 DNA sequence: TGTGCCACCTCGACAGGGCCCACCGGGGAGCTGTTTTTT.

The chain is built from TRBV28 and TRBJ1-2, with D unresolved. CDR3 length: 12 residues. Germline V lookup: CDR1 MDHEN, CDR2 SYDVKM. V gave up 6 bases and J gave up 0 bases, with 5 bases separating them. The CDR3 nucleotides are TGTGCCAGCAGCCTCGCTAACTATGGCTACACCTTC. Protein product: CASSLANYGYTF.

The chain joins TRBV7-3 to TRBJ1-3; D is ambiguous. The CDR3 is made up of 13 amino acids. Looked up from germline, CDR1 is SGHTA and CDR2 is FQGTGA. Trimming cost V 11 bases and J 0 bases, with 11 bases left between them. The CDR3 DNA follows: TGTGCCGGGTCGGGAGACTCTGGAAACACCATATATTTT. Its protein is CAGSGDSGNTIYF.

The rearrangement links TRBV15 to TRBJ2-1, with a weak D call TRBD2 (5 bases). CDR1 LNHNV and CDR2 YYDKDF come from the germline V gene (reference sequence). This CDR3 comprises 13 residues. Trimming removed 3 bases from V and 7 bases from J, with 10 bases in between. The CDR3 coding sequence is TGTGCCACCAGCAGGGAACGGAGGAATGAGCAGTTCTTC. Protein sequence: CATSRERRNEQFF.

CDR3 in DNA: TGTGCCAGCAGTTTAGCGGGAGCGGGAGATACGCAGTATTTT. It codes for CASSLAGAGDTQYF. The V and J genes are TRBV27 and TRBJ2-3, with TRBD2 matching 7 bases. The CDR3 runs 14 residues. The germline gives CDR1 MNHEY, CDR2 SMNVEV (reference sequence). V lost 2 bases and J lost 5; bases outside the gene matches: 4.

The chain has TRBV6-6 and TRBJ2-7, with 7 bases identical to TRBD1. CDR1 and CDR2 (germline): MNHNY, SVGAGI (reference sequence). This CDR3 has 15 residues. The V segment lost 5 bases and the J segment 2 bases; nucleotides outside the gene matches: 9. The CDR3 sequence: CASSKPGTDPYEQYF. CDR3 nucleotide sequence: TGTGCCAGCAGTAAACCCGGGACAGATCCCTACGAGCAGTACTTC.

The V gene is TRBV3-1 (or the pseudogene TRBV3-2), the J gene TRBJ2-7, with 7 bases that match TRBD2. Losses at the gene ends were 4 bases for V and 0 bases for J; bases not matched to a gene: 6. CDR1 and CDR2 from the germline V gene are LGHDT and YNNKEL (reference sequence). The length of the CDR3 is 15 residues. The CDR3 reads CASSPFLAVSYEQYF. The CDR3 nucleotides read TGTGCCAGCAGCCCGTTTCTAGCGGTCTCCTACGAGCAGTACTTC.

The gene calls are TRBV27 and TRBJ2-7; possibly TRBD2 for D (7 bases). Trimming shortened V by 2 bases and J by 6 bases, and 8 bases separated the two germline ends. There are 12 residues in the CDR3. Germline CDR1 and CDR2: MNHEY and SMNVEV (reference sequence). The DNA for the CDR3 is TGTGCCAGCAGTTTAGGGGGGGCCGAGCAGTACTTC. Its protein is CASSLGGAEQYF.

The genes are TRBV5-6 and TRBJ1-3, with D possibly being TRBD1 (5 bases). The CDR3 covers 16 residues. Germline lookup yields CDR1 SGHDT and CDR2 YYEEEE. With 4 bases removed from V and 2 bases from J, the gap between germline ends came to 16 bases. The CDR3 nucleotides read TGTGCCAGCAGCCTACTTGGGGCGGCGGCTGGAAACACCATATATTTT. It encodes CASSLLGAAAGNTIYF.

This chain connects TRBV5-6 to TRBJ2-7; a possible D gene is TRBD2 (5 bases). Trimming took off 4 bases at V and 4 bases at J, with 18 bases between the two ends. Germline V gives CDR1 SGHDT, CDR2 YYEEEE. The length of the CDR3 is 15 residues. CDR3 DNA: TGTGCCAGCAGCCCCAATTGGGAGTTTAGGTACGAGCAGTACTTC. It translates to CASSPNWEFRYEQYF.